These 14 T cell receptor beta chains came from one sample sequenced in a study of blood T cell repertoires in COVID-19. Sequencing was performed with immunoSEQ multiplex PCR; in TCRdb, only in-frame clones are kept and a portion is missing. The sample carries 200,000 to 300,000 clones, roughly 85% recorded once. Material: peripheral blood. All receptors come from a man aged 45-65 years with COVID-19, enrolled during active disease.

V gene TRBV2 combines with J gene TRBJ1-4; D is unclear. Between the trimmed V and J ends, which lost 5 bases and 8 bases, there was a span of 12 bases. The germline V gene encodes CDR1 SNHLY and CDR2 FYNNEI. This CDR3 has 13 residues. The CDR3 protein is CASSKVELEKLFF. CDR3 nucleotides: TGTGCCAGCAGTAAGGTCGAACTAGAAAAACTGTTTTTT. Variable domain in full (rest from reference TRBV2 and TRBJ1-4): EPEVTQTPSHQVTQMGQEVILRCVPISNHLYFYWYRQILGQKVEFLVSFYNNEISEKSEIFDDQFSVERPDGSNFTLKIRSTKLEDSAMYFCASSKVELEKLFFGSGTQLSVL.

The chain has TRBV27 and TRBJ2-3; D ambiguous. Trimming shortened V by 7 bases and J by 2 bases, and 13 bases separated the two germline ends. The germline CDR1 and CDR2 sequences are MNHEY and SMNVEV (reference sequence). The CDR3 is 14 residues long. The CDR3 here is CASTPLINTDTQYF. CDR3 coding DNA: TGTGCCAGCACCCCGTTAATTAACACAGATACGCAGTATTTT.

The chain combines TRBV10-3 with TRBJ2-2; no firm D call. Trimming cost V 0 bases and J 0 bases, with 8 bases left between them. The CDR3 runs to 16 residues. Germline-derived CDR1 and CDR2 are ENHRY and SYGVKD. The CDR3 nucleotides read TGTGCCATCAGTGAGTCTCTACGAGCGAACACCGGGGAGCTGTTTTTT. Its translation is CAISESLRANTGELFF.

This CDR3 is CASSLGDNNQPQHF. Written as DNA, the CDR3 is TGTGCCAGCAGCTTAGGGGACAACAATCAGCCCCAGCATTTT. This chain uses TRBV7-9 with TRBJ1-5; weak D call: TRBD1 (6 bases). The CDR3 totals 14 residues. With 1 base removed from V and 3 bases from J, the gap between germline ends came to 7 bases. The germline gives CDR1 SEHNR, CDR2 FQNEAQ (reference sequence).

This chain uses TRBV20-1 with TRBJ2-7; tentatively, D is TRBD1 (5 bases). The CDR3 has 11 amino acids. Germline V gene data show CDR1 as DFQATT and CDR2 as SNEGSKA (reference sequence). V lost 5 bases and J 5 bases, leaving 10 bases between the germline ends. CDR3 coding DNA: TGCAGTGCTCAACAGGTCCACGAGCAGTACTTC. This gives the protein CSAQQVHEQYF.

The J gene is TRBJ2-5, the V gene TRBV2; 7 bases map to TRBD1. Germline loops: CDR1 SNHLY, CDR2 FYNNEI. Trimming removed 3 bases from V and 1 base from J; junction bases left unmatched: 5. This CDR3 comprises 15 residues. The CDR3 reads CASSEDRFSQETQYF. The CDR3 coding sequence is TGTGCCAGCAGTGAGGACAGGTTTAGCCAAGAGACCCAGTACTTC.

This clone has a single count. The chain uses TRBV5-4 and TRBJ1-6; no firm D call. CDR3 length: 14 amino acids. Trimming shortened V by 1 base and J by 7 bases, and 9 bases separated the two germline ends. CDR1 is SGHNT and CDR2 is YYREEE in the germline V gene (reference sequence). CDR3 amino acids: CASSLLGLNSPLHF. The DNA for the CDR3 is TGTGCCAGCAGCTTGCTGGGCTTGAATTCACCCCTCCACTTT.

V usage is TRBV7-3 and J usage is TRBJ2-7; the match to TRBD1 covers 8 bases. The CDR3 consists of 13 residues. After removal of 3 bases from V and 5 bases from J, the junction contained 3 bases not matched to a gene. Germline CDR1 reads SGHTA; CDR2 reads FQGTGA. The CDR3 here is CASSLDRDHEQYF. The CDR3 DNA sequence: TGTGCCAGCAGCTTGGACAGGGACCACGAGCAGTACTTC.

The chain joins TRBV5-1 to TRBJ1-5; D is possibly TRBD1 (6 bases). V gave up 0 bases and J gave up 3 bases, with 7 bases separating them. The CDR3 is 14 residues long. Germline CDR1 SGHRS, CDR2 YFSETQ. The CDR3 coding sequence is TGCGCCAGCAGCTTGGGGGACAACAATCAGCCCCAGCATTTT. This translates into CASSLGDNNQPQHF.

Here the CDR3 DNA reads TGCGCCAGCAGCGCAAAGGGACAGGGGGGTTCACCCCTCCACTTT. Protein product: CASSAKGQGGSPLHF. This chain connects TRBV5-1 to TRBJ1-6; 11 bases are a match to TRBD1. Germline CDR1 reads SGHRS; CDR2 reads YFSETQ. CDR3 length equals 15 residues. Unmatched junction bases numbered 6, after V lost 4 bases and J lost 9 bases.

V and J are TRBV5-1 and TRBJ1-2, with TRBD1 identical over 10 bases. With 4 bases clipped from V and 8 bases from J, the junction kept 11 bases outside the gene matches. Germline CDR1 and CDR2: SGHRS and YFSETQ. The CDR3 is 15 amino acids. CDR3 sequence reads: CASSPWDRGLGGYTF. The CDR3 DNA sequence: TGCGCCAGCAGCCCATGGGACAGGGGCTTGGGGGGCTACACCTTC.

The CDR3 spells CASAGTGRYGYTF. CDR3 sequence (DNA): TGTGCCAGCGCTGGGACAGGGCGCTATGGCTACACCTTC. The genes are TRBV6-5 and TRBJ1-2; TRBD1 matches 9 bases. This CDR3 region has 13 residues. Germline trimming cut 8 bases from V and 4 bases from J; bases unmatched to any gene: 5. The germline V gene encodes CDR1 MNHEY and CDR2 SVGAGI.

The chain recombines TRBV7-2 with TRBJ2-1; D may be TRBD1 (5 bases). The germline CDR1 and CDR2 sequences are SGHTA and FQGNSA. CDR3 size: 16 residues. V gave up 1 base and J gave up 0 bases, with 10 bases separating them. The CDR3 bases are TGTGCCAGCAGCTTAGACAGGATAAGCTCCTACAATGAGCAGTTCTTC. Protein sequence: CASSLDRISSYNEQFF.

V gene TRBV6-2 or TRBV6-3 combines with J gene TRBJ1-1; a weak D match, TRBD1 (6 bases). The germline V gene has CDR1 MNHEY and CDR2 SVGEGT. This CDR3 comprises 14 residues. V lost 4 bases and J 7 bases, leaving 16 bases between the germline ends. The chain's CDR3 is CASSFQGPSHEAFF. Here the CDR3 DNA reads TGTGCCAGCAGTTTTCAGGGGCCATCCCATGAAGCTTTCTTT.